These T cell receptor beta chains were read from a single sample in a study of CD8+ T cells in alopecia areata. Here immunoSEQ multiplex PCR was the method, and the copy in TCRdb shows in-frame clones only, minus some. The sample consists of more than 150,000 clones, 40% to 55% of them appearing once. The sequenced sample was CD8+ T cells sorted from blood, obtained at approximately week 51, from a patient treated with tofacitinib. Every receptor here comes from a human donor with alopecia areata. Both conserved end residues are trimmed from each CDR3.

V gene: TRBV29-1; J gene: TRBJ1-2; CDR3 protein: SVEDRQGDGYT
V gene: TRBV7-9; J gene: TRBJ1-1; CDR3 protein: ASSIRDGGTEAF
V gene: TRBV29-1; J gene: TRBJ2-3; CDR3 protein: SVAVGDTQY
V gene: TRBV6-1; J gene: TRBJ2-2; CDR3 protein: ASSEEEGQGLTGELF
V gene: TRBV9; J gene: TRBJ2-1; CDR3 protein: ASSVVATGNEQF
V gene: TRBV10-3; J gene: TRBJ2-2; CDR3 protein: AISESAGAGTGELF
V gene: TRBV5-6; J gene: TRBJ2-5; CDR3 protein: ASNLEGKGFAQETQY
V gene: TRBV30; J gene: TRBJ2-7; CDR3 protein: AWSLGQGPYEQY
V gene: TRBV6-5; J gene: TRBJ1-5; CDR3 protein: ASSSGGASGQPQH
V gene: TRBV27; J gene: TRBJ2-1; CDR3 protein: ASSSPGQGPPHNEQF
V gene: TRBV6-1; J gene: TRBJ2-1; CDR3 protein: ASRAPLSGSYNEQF
V gene: TRBV29-1; J gene: TRBJ2-3; CDR3 protein: SVETENTDTQY
V gene: TRBV5-6; J gene: TRBJ1-5; CDR3 protein: ASSWWGGGQPQH
V gene: TRBV5-6; J gene: TRBJ2-7; CDR3 protein: ASSSTEVVYEQY
V gene: TRBV5-6; J gene: TRBJ2-2; CDR3 protein: ASSWGTSSPGELF
V gene: TRBV7-8; J gene: TRBJ2-1; CDR3 protein: ASSLRAVPYNEQF
V gene: TRBV5-1; J gene: TRBJ1-2; CDR3 protein: ASSLAGNGYT
V gene: TRBV10-3; J gene: TRBJ1-5; CDR3 protein: AIRSYSNQPQH
V gene: TRBV6-5; J gene: TRBJ2-7; CDR3 protein: ASSLAGAYEQY
V gene: TRBV7-9; J gene: TRBJ1-5; CDR3 protein: ASSYQGQDQPQH
V gene: TRBV29-1; J gene: TRBJ2-5; CDR3 protein: SIAGGPETQY
V gene: TRBV7-9; J gene: TRBJ1-2; CDR3 protein: ASREDYGYT
V gene: TRBV5-1; J gene: TRBJ2-5; CDR3 protein: ASSMTGGIETQY
V gene: TRBV6-5; J gene: TRBJ1-1; CDR3 protein: ASSLQGAGTEAF
V gene: TRBV5-1; J gene: TRBJ1-5; CDR3 protein: ASSYGGINQPQH
V gene: TRBV29-1; J gene: TRBJ2-7; CDR3 protein: SVEATAGDEQY
V gene: TRBV13; J gene: TRBJ2-7; CDR3 protein: ASSLGLGTELYEQY
V gene: TRBV5-4; J gene: TRBJ2-2; CDR3 protein: ASSLKGRNTGELF
V gene: TRBV7-9; J gene: TRBJ2-5; CDR3 protein: ASSTRRQGMETQY
V gene: TRBV5-6; J gene: TRBJ2-4; CDR3 protein: ASSFQGTIQY
V gene: TRBV4-1; J gene: TRBJ2-3; CDR3 protein: ASSQESGRDTQY
V gene: TRBV6-5; J gene: TRBJ2-3; CDR3 protein: ASSYSKSDTQY
V gene: TRBV5-1; J gene: TRBJ2-7; CDR3 protein: ASSRGQDWEQY
V gene: TRBV5-5; J gene: TRBJ2-7; CDR3 protein: ASSPGTNTYEQY
V gene: TRBV27; J gene: TRBJ1-1; CDR3 protein: ASSNGGLNTEAF
V gene: TRBV5-4; J gene: TRBJ2-7; CDR3 protein: ASSQGLAGGMSSYEQY
V gene: TRBV6-5; J gene: TRBJ2-2; CDR3 protein: ASRLGTGIDGELF
V gene: TRBV7-2; J gene: TRBJ1-5; CDR3 protein: ASSDGTGGHQPQH
V gene: TRBV29-1; J gene: TRBJ2-5; CDR3 protein: SVDRQQETQY
V gene: TRBV7-2; J gene: TRBJ2-5; CDR3 protein: ASSLVETQY
V gene: TRBV7-9; J gene: TRBJ1-6; CDR3 protein: ASSPQGRSNSPLH
V gene: TRBV6-5; J gene: TRBJ2-3; CDR3 protein: ASSTPGQGLYTQY
V gene: TRBV25-1; J gene: TRBJ1-1; CDR3 protein: ASMFRGRGEAF
V gene: TRBV15; J gene: TRBJ1-3; CDR3 protein: ATSRTTGFGNTIY
V gene: TRBV4-1; J gene: TRBJ2-7; CDR3 protein: ASSQGRRGYEQY
V gene: TRBV14; J gene: TRBJ2-7; CDR3 protein: ASSQEDRAYEQY
V gene: TRBV29-1; J gene: TRBJ1-1; CDR3 protein: SATGTAEAF
V gene: TRBV13; J gene: TRBJ2-1; CDR3 protein: ASSLRRSSYNEQF
V gene: TRBV5-6; J gene: TRBJ2-3; CDR3 protein: ASSPETGGVGTDTQY
V gene: TRBV15; J gene: TRBJ2-4; CDR3 protein: ATSTSRSLAKNIQY
V gene: TRBV4-3; J gene: TRBJ2-1; CDR3 protein: ASSHLFRDTNNEQF
V gene: TRBV18; J gene: TRBJ1-4; CDR3 protein: ASSLGQGDEKLF
V gene: TRBV15; J gene: TRBJ2-5; CDR3 protein: ATSRGRGYETQY
V gene: TRBV2; J gene: TRBJ2-7; CDR3 protein: ASRTRGGRDSNEQY
V gene: TRBV5-1; J gene: TRBJ2-7; CDR3 protein: ASSPGQGLSYEQY
V gene: TRBV7-6; J gene: TRBJ2-1; CDR3 protein: ASSLGGLAGPSYNEQF
V gene: TRBV5-6; J gene: TRBJ2-7; CDR3 protein: ASSLREKVYEQY